What follows are 14 T cell receptor beta chains derived from one specimen sequenced in a study of blood T cells in healthy people across ages. The authors ran a second PCR of 7 to 11 cycles using a sample-barcoded 5' primer and a J-beta primer mix. MiXCR, applied by TCRdb to the 5' RACE reads, yields one record per CDR3 protein. The table records over a million distinct CDR3 sequences, 45% to 70% of them present only once. Sequencing was performed on blood. The receptors were gathered from a man aged 18 to 35 in good health.

The chain couples TRBV10-3 to TRBJ2-1, with TRBD1 identical over 12 bases. J gave up 7 bases and V 5 bases, and 15 bases lay outside the gene matches. The CDR3 totals 18 residues. Germline-derived CDR1 and CDR2 are ENHRY and SYGVKD. DNA of the CDR3: TGTGCCATCAGTCTAACGGGACAGGGGGCGAAGGAGGGAAATGAGCAGTTCTTC. Its translation is CAISLTGQGAKEGNEQFF.

The rearrangement joins TRBV5-1 to TRBJ2-5; 11 positions agree with TRBD1. V trimming: 3 bases; J trimming: 5 bases; junction bases outside the gene matches: 9. Germline V gene sequence: CDR1 SGHRS, CDR2 YFSETQ. This CDR3 has 16 residues. CDR3: CASSSAGTGGTETQYF. CDR3 sequence (DNA): TGCGCCAGCAGCTCTGCCGGGACAGGGGGTACGGAGACCCAGTACTTC.

This clonotype occurred once. The V gene is TRBV10-2, the J gene TRBJ2-1, with 10 bases aligning to TRBD2. Unmatched junction bases numbered 8, after V lost 6 bases and J lost 3 bases. Germline values: CDR1 WSHSY, CDR2 SAAADI. The CDR3 extends over 16 amino acids. The CDR3 bases are TGCGCCAGCAGGGGGAGCGGGGGGGCTAGCTACAATGAGCAGTTCTTC. Translated: CASRGSGGASYNEQFF.

The V gene is TRBV28, the J gene TRBJ2-1, with 8 bases that match TRBD1. The CDR3 loop spans 12 amino acids. V lost 7 bases, J lost 9 bases, and 5 bases stayed unmatched. Per the germline V gene, CDR1 is MDHEN and CDR2 is SYDVKM. CDR3 DNA sequence: TGTGCCAGCACCGCGGGACAGGTTGAGCAGTTCTTC. Protein sequence: CASTAGQVEQFF.

The V and J genes are TRBV28 and TRBJ1-2; 7 bases agree with TRBD1. CDR1 is MDHEN, CDR2 SYDVKM, per germline. The J segment lost 2 bases and the V segment lost 11 bases, leaving 5 bases of the junction unmatched. The CDR3 runs 12 residues. The CDR3: CAERDRNYGYTF. CDR3 bases: TGTGCCGAGAGGGACAGAAACTATGGCTACACCTTC.

The V gene is TRBV20-1, the J gene TRBJ2-1; a weak D match, TRBD2 (5 bases). Trimming took 1 base from V and 6 from J, leaving 13 bases between them. The CDR3 extends over 14 amino acids. CDR1 DFQATT and CDR2 SNEGSKA come from the germline V gene (reference sequence). CDR3 sequence (DNA): TGCAGTGCTAGAGTATGGGGAGCTTTCAATGAGCAGTTCTTC. Its translation: CSARVWGAFNEQFF.

This clonotype was recorded a few times. The chain uses TRBV5-1 and TRBJ2-1; possible D gene TRBD1, 5 bases. Trimming took off 1 base at V and 6 bases at J, with 11 bases between the two ends. This CDR3 contains 14 residues. The germline gives CDR1 SGHRS, CDR2 YFSETQ. DNA for the CDR3: TGCGCCAGCAGCTTGTTACAGGTCGGCAATGAGCAGTTCTTC. Encoded protein: CASSLLQVGNEQFF.

In this sample, this clonotype turned up a few times. The gene calls are TRBV3-1 and TRBJ2-1; 10 positions agree with TRBD2. Per the germline V gene, CDR1 is LGHDT and CDR2 is YNNKEL (reference sequence). The length of the CDR3 is 17 residues. The trim removed 1 base at V and 0 bases at J, leaving 3 bases unmatched. CDR3 protein: CASSQVTSGISYNEQFF. The CDR3 coding sequence is TGTGCCAGCAGCCAAGTTACTAGCGGGATCTCCTACAATGAGCAGTTCTTC.

This rearrangement joins TRBV13 to TRBJ2-1; perhaps TRBD1 as D (6 bases). Trimming left V 0 bases short and J 7 bases short, with 13 bases between. Looked up from germline, CDR1 is PRHDT and CDR2 is FYEKMQ (reference sequence). The CDR3 runs 15 residues. CDR3 nucleotides: TGTGCCAGCAGCTTAGGACAGGGTCCGGAGAATGAGCAGTTCTTC. This gives the protein CASSLGQGPENEQFF.

This clonotype has more than one count but fewer than ten. The chain carries TRBV7-9 and TRBJ1-4; unclear D gene. The V gene's germline CDR1 is SEHNR and CDR2 FQNEAQ (reference sequence). Trimming stripped 2 bases from V and 8 bases from J, with 6 bases between. This CDR3 has 12 residues. CDR3 residues: CASSLSREKLFF. For the CDR3, the DNA is TGTGCCAGCAGCTTATCCCGGGAAAAACTGTTTTTT.

The CDR3 protein is CASSYSSGAWETQYF. The CDR3 DNA reads as TGTGCCAGCAGTTACTCGAGCGGGGCATGGGAGACCCAGTACTTC. V gene TRBV6-2 or TRBV6-3 combines with J gene TRBJ2-5; TRBD2 agrees at 7 bases. Germline V lookup: CDR1 MNHEY, CDR2 SVGEGT. The V segment lost 0 bases and the J segment 5 bases; nucleotides outside the gene matches: 6. The CDR3 length is 15 residues.

The CDR3 nucleotides are TGCAGTGCTAGAGGAGCGGGAGGGGGGGTAAATGAGCAGTTCTTC. This codes for CSARGAGGGVNEQFF. V usage is TRBV20-1 and J usage is TRBJ2-1, with TRBD2 matching over 10 bases. Germline loops: CDR1 DFQATT, CDR2 SNEGSKA (reference sequence). V was pared by 1 base and J by 7 bases, with 7 bases of the junction left unmatched. The CDR3 length is 15 residues.

The V gene is TRBV20-1, the J gene TRBJ1-2; 10 nucleotides line up with TRBD1. There are 15 residues in the CDR3. CDR1 and CDR2 from the germline V gene are DFQATT and SNEGSKA (reference sequence). The V and J ends lost 6 bases and 3 bases, in that order; junction bases with no gene match: 10. CDR3: CSAKYPTGGDYGYTF. DNA for the CDR3: TGCAGTGCAAAATACCCGACAGGGGGCGACTATGGCTACACCTTC.

The rearrangement uses TRBV25-1 and TRBJ1-2; no clear D gene. The CDR3 has 15 amino acids. Per the germline V gene, CDR1 is MGHDK and CDR2 is SYGVNS. V was cut by 1 base and J by 6 bases, with 15 bases left in between. CDR3 residues: CASSESRVMSDGYTF. CDR3 nucleotide sequence: TGTGCCAGCAGTGAATCGAGGGTTATGTCGGATGGCTACACCTTC.